These T cell receptor beta chains were read from a single sample in a study of T cells in Graves' hyperthyroidism and ophthalmopathy. In TCRdb, the multiplex PCR reads were re-called with MiXCR into one record per CDR3 protein. The table includes roughly 280,000 distinct CDR3 sequences, 15% to 20% detected once. The specimen sequenced was blood. These receptors originate from a woman aged 60-75 years with Graves' ophthalmopathy. Both conserved end residues are part of each CDR3. The order of the fields is V gene, clone size, D gene, J gene, CDR3 length, CDR3 DNA, CDR3 protein. The D gene is left open where the match is weak. Some rows have no size entry. The others give once, few or many, or a class for an expanded clone.

>TRBV5-4|.|TRBD2|TRBJ2-3|17
TGTGCCAGCAGCGCGGGGGGGCTAGCGGCTAGCACAGATACGCAGTATTTT
CASSAGGLAASTDTQYF
>TRBV7-8|.|.|TRBJ1-2|15
TGTGCCAGCAGCTTAGCGGGCCGGACAGTGAGAGGCTACACCTTC
CASSLAGRTVRGYTF
>TRBV7-2|many|TRBD1|TRBJ2-7|14
TGTGCCAGCAGCTTACAGACAGGGGACGGTGAGCAGTACTTC
CASSLQTGDGEQYF
>TRBV6-2/TRBV6-3|many|TRBD1|TRBJ2-3|15
TGTGCCAGCAGTTCTTGGGACAGGGTCGGTGATACGCAGTATTTT
CASSSWDRVGDTQYF
>TRBV20-1|once|TRBD2|TRBJ2-1|15
TGCAGTGCTAGCCCCTCACTAGCGGGGGACAATGAGCAGTTCTTC
CSASPSLAGDNEQFF
>TRBV7-2|.|.|TRBJ1-2|14
TGTGCCAGCAGCCAAAACTACGGAGTAGTCGGCTACACCTTC
CASSQNYGVVGYTF
>TRBV28|.|TRBD2|TRBJ2-2|17
TGTGCCAGCTCCGAAGCGGGGGGGCGACGGCTGACCGGGGAGCTGTTTTTT
CASSEAGGRRLTGELFF
>TRBV11-2|many|.|TRBJ1-1|16
TGTGCCAGCAGCATCAGGGGAATGGGTATGAACACTGAAGCTTTCTTT
CASSIRGMGMNTEAFF
>TRBV12-3/TRBV12-4|many|.|TRBJ1-6|15
TGTGCCAGCAGTTTGGATGGGGGGTATAATTCACCCCTCCACTTT
CASSLDGGYNSPLHF
>TRBV28|many|.|TRBJ1-2|13
TGTGCCAGCAAGCCTGCAGGCAACTATGGCTACACCTTC
CASKPAGNYGYTF
>TRBV7-2|.|TRBD2|TRBJ2-3|18
TGTGCCAGCAGCTTTCGGGGGGGATTGGGTAGTACCGCAGATACGCAGTATTTT
CASSFRGGLGSTADTQYF
>TRBV28|.|TRBD2|TRBJ2-3|15
TGTGCCAGCCGTCGGGGGGGCTTAAGCACAGATACGCAGTATTTT
CASRRGGLSTDTQYF
>TRBV12-3/TRBV12-4|many|.|TRBJ1-2|15
TGTGCCAGCAGTCACCCGAGCAGGGCTAACTATGGCTACACCTTC
CASSHPSRANYGYTF
>TRBV5-1|.|.|TRBJ2-1|16
TGCGCCAGCAGCTTGGCCCTCTTTTCGGGGAACAATGAGCAGTTCTTC
CASSLALFSGNNEQFF
>TRBV28|many|.|TRBJ2-7|11
TGTGCCATCTTCGGGAACGGCGAGCAGTACTTC
CAIFGNGEQYF
>TRBV5-6|.|.|TRBJ1-2|14
TGTGCCAGCAGCTTGCGCGGCAGCTCCAATGGCTACACCTTC
CASSLRGSSNGYTF
>TRBV10-3|.|.|TRBJ2-2|15
TGTGCCACCTCTACCGGGTCCCGGGGCACCGGGGAGCTGTTTTTT
CATSTGSRGTGELFF
>TRBV30|.|.|TRBJ2-7|14
TGTGCCTGGAGACAAAGGACAGTACGTCTCGAGCAGTACTTC
CAWRQRTVRLEQYF
>TRBV28|many|.|TRBJ2-1|12
TGTGCCAGCAGTTTGACCGTCCCGAGGCAGTTCTTC
CASSLTVPRQFF
>TRBV4-1|few|.|TRBJ2-3|16
TGCGCCAGCAGCCAAGATCGTACGAGGGGCACAGATACGCAGTATTTT
CASSQDRTRGTDTQYF
>TRBV11-2|many|.|TRBJ2-5|14
TGTGCCAGCAGCCCACTGCGGATGCAAGAGACCCAGTACTTC
CASSPLRMQETQYF
>TRBV2|.|TRBD1|TRBJ1-1|15
TGTGCCAGCAGTGTAGCGAACAGGGGACCTATTGAAGCTTTCTTT
CASSVANRGPIEAFF
>TRBV5-1|.|.|TRBJ1-2|13
TGCGCCACCCGACAGACCGCTAACTATGGCTACACCTTC
CATRQTANYGYTF
>TRBV5-5|many|.|TRBJ2-5|13
TGTGCCAGCAGCTTGGTGAGGACGGAGACCCAGTACTTC
CASSLVRTETQYF
>TRBV10-3|.|.|TRBJ2-5|16
TGTGCCATCAGTGAGTCGAAATCAGGCAACCAAGAGACCCAGTACTTC
CAISESKSGNQETQYF
>TRBV19|.|TRBD1|TRBJ1-5|17
TGTGCCAGTAGTCACAGAAACCGGGACAGGGTAAAGCAGCCCCAGCATTTT
CASSHRNRDRVKQPQHF
>TRBV14|.|TRBD1|TRBJ2-6|15
TGTGCCAGCAGCCGGACAGGGCCTGGGGCCAACGTCCTGACTTTC
CASSRTGPGANVLTF
>TRBV7-2|many|.|TRBJ2-1|13
TGTGCCAGCAGCTTAGTTCGGACAATGGATACGTTCTTC
CASSLVRTMDTFF
>TRBV12-3/TRBV12-4|many|.|TRBJ2-7|14
TGTGCCAGCAGTTGGGGCCGGGGAGGCTACGAGCAGTACTTC
CASSWGRGGYEQYF
>TRBV18|many|.|TRBJ1-1|16
TGTGCCAGCTCACCACGGGAGAAAGGAGTGAACACTGAAGCTTTCTTT
CASSPREKGVNTEAFF
>TRBV15|.|.|TRBJ2-5|13
TGTGCCACCAGCAGAGATATTCGAGAGACCCAGTACTTC
CATSRDIRETQYF
>TRBV4-1|many|.|TRBJ2-5|13
TGCGCCAGCAGCCAAGCTCTAGGGGAGACCCAGTACTTC
CASSQALGETQYF
>TRBV7-2|many|TRBD1|TRBJ2-4|16
TGTGCCAGCAGCCCACGAACAGGGGGCGGCAAAAACATTCAGTACTTC
CASSPRTGGGKNIQYF
>TRBV30|many|.|TRBJ2-3|13
TGTGCCTGGAGTAAATCCGACTGGAATACGCAGTATTTT
CAWSKSDWNTQYF
>TRBV30|.|.|TRBJ1-2|11
TGTGCCTGGAGCTTTGATTATGGCTACACCTTC
CAWSFDYGYTF
>TRBV30|.|.|TRBJ1-1|10
TGTGCCTGGAAAGACAGCCGGGCTTTCTTT
CAWKDSRAFF
>TRBV12-3/TRBV12-4|.|TRBD1|TRBJ2-2|17
TGTGCCAGCAGTTTTGGACAGGGCCAGCCCGGTTCCGGGGAGCTGTTTTTT
CASSFGQGQPGSGELFF
>TRBV18|many|.|TRBJ2-5|13
TGTGCCAGCTCACCCCTGGCGGGACAGACCCAGTACTTC
CASSPLAGQTQYF
>TRBV6-2/TRBV6-3|many|.|TRBJ2-3|14
TGTGCCAGCAGTTACGTGGGACTCCCAGATACGCAGTATTTT
CASSYVGLPDTQYF
>TRBV11-2|few|TRBD1|TRBJ1-4|15
TGTGCCAGCAGCCCCCGGACAGGCGTTAATGAAAAACTGTTTTTT
CASSPRTGVNEKLFF
>TRBV20-1|many|.|TRBJ1-4|15
TGCAGTGCTACTGGGACGAGGGGAAACGATGAAAAACTGTTTTTT
CSATGTRGNDEKLFF
>TRBV5-5|few|.|TRBJ1-2|13
TGTGCCAGCAGCTTGGAAATGGCGGGTAAAGGGACCTTC
CASSLEMAGKGTF
>TRBV4-1|.|.|TRBJ1-2|16
TGCGCCAGCAGCCACCTGGGGGGGAGTGGGGGCTATGGCTACACCTTC
CASSHLGGSGGYGYTF
>TRBV2|many|.|TRBJ2-2|11
TGTGCCAGCTCCATAAGCGGGGAGCTGTTTTTT
CASSISGELFF
>TRBV6-1|.|TRBD1|TRBJ2-7|13
TGTGCCAGCAGTGTGACAGGGGTAGACGAGCAGTACTTC
CASSVTGVDEQYF
>TRBV27|many|TRBD1|TRBJ2-7|14
TGTGCCAGCAGTTTTCGGACAGGGGTATGGGAGCAGTACTTC
CASSFRTGVWEQYF
>TRBV19|.|.|TRBJ2-1|14
TGTGCCAGTAGTATAACCGGGACACCAAATGAGCAGTTCTTC
CASSITGTPNEQFF
>TRBV12-3/TRBV12-4|many|TRBD1|TRBJ2-2|15
TGTGCCAGCAGTCCCGGGACAGGGGGCCCCGGGGAGCTGTTTTTT
CASSPGTGGPGELFF
>TRBV4-1|.|.|TRBJ2-7|16
TGCGCCAGCAGCCAAGCTTCCGGGACCAAGTCCTACGAGCAGTACTTC
CASSQASGTKSYEQYF
>TRBV5-1|few|.|TRBJ2-5|14
TGCGCCAGCAGCTTCATCGGTAGCCAAGAGACCCAGTACTTC
CASSFIGSQETQYF
>TRBV3-1|many|.|TRBJ1-1|14
TGTGCCAGCAGCCAAGCACACAGTGACACTGAAGCTTTCTTT
CASSQAHSDTEAFF
>TRBV5-5|few|.|TRBJ2-3|15
TGTGCCAGCAGGCGTTGGGGGCGCGGTTCAGATACGCAGTATTTT
CASRRWGRGSDTQYF
>TRBV19|.|.|TRBJ1-5|13
TGTGCCAGTAGTCCTTATAGTAGTCAGCCCCAGCATTTT
CASSPYSSQPQHF
>TRBV10-3|many|.|TRBJ2-7|12
TGTGCCATCAGTGAGTACGGATACGAGCAGTACTTC
CAISEYGYEQYF
>TRBV6-2/TRBV6-3|few|.|TRBJ1-1|14
TGTGCCAGCATTCCGGGACGGGGGAACACTGAAGCTTTCTTT
CASIPGRGNTEAFF
>TRBV2|.|TRBD1|TRBJ2-4|15
TGTGCCAACAAACCTAGTACAGGGGGCGCGGACATTCAGTACTTC
CANKPSTGGADIQYF
>TRBV4-3|.|.|TRBJ1-5|13
TGCGCCAGCAGCCAAGATCTGTATCAGCCCCAGCATTTT
CASSQDLYQPQHF
>TRBV19|few|TRBD1|TRBJ1-5|15
TGTGCCAGTAGCAGAGCCGGGACAGGGCTACAGCCCCAGCATTTT
CASSRAGTGLQPQHF
>TRBV12-3/TRBV12-4|many|TRBD2|TRBJ2-2|16
TGTGCCAGCAGTCCAATCGGGGGGGATATCACCGGGGAGCTGTTTTTT
CASSPIGGDITGELFF